Listed below are T cell receptor beta chains from one sample, sequenced in a study of T cells in Graves' hyperthyroidism and ophthalmopathy. TCRdb re-analysed the multiplex PCR reads in MiXCR, keeping a single row per CDR3 protein. The sample comprises roughly 250,000 distinct CDR3 sequences, about a sixth of which are singletons, and around 30% rests with the top ten. The material sequenced was blood. The receptors were gathered from a woman younger than 35 with Graves' ophthalmopathy. CDR3s include the opening cysteine and the closing phenylalanine or tryptophan. The D gene is left open where the match is weak. The listing skips clone size in some rows; elsewhere it reads once, few, many or a size class.

DNA: TGTGCCAGCTCAGCGGACAGTACTGAAGCTTTCTTT
CDR3: CASSADSTEAFF
V: TRBV18
size: many
J: TRBJ1-1
D: .

DNA: TGTGCCAGCAGCCGGACAGGGGCTAACTATGGCTACACCTTC
CDR3: CASSRTGANYGYTF
V: TRBV27
size: many
J: TRBJ1-2
D: TRBD1

DNA: TGCAGTGCTAGGGCCCCCAAGGTGGCTTTCTTT
CDR3: CSARAPKVAFF
V: TRBV20-1
size: many
J: TRBJ1-1
D: .

DNA: TGTGCCAGCCGGCCCCGTGGAGGTGAAGCTTTCTTT
CDR3: CASRPRGGEAFF
V: TRBV7-2
size: many
J: TRBJ1-1
D: .

DNA: TGTGCCAGCAGTTACTCCGGTCAGCAGTTCTTC
CDR3: CASSYSGQQFF
V: TRBV6-5
size: many
J: TRBJ2-1
D: .

DNA: TGTGCCAGCTCACCCGGATCGACAGGGGGGCACACTGAAGCTTTCTTT
CDR3: CASSPGSTGGHTEAFF
V: TRBV18
size: many
J: TRBJ1-1
D: TRBD1

DNA: TGTGCCATCAGCGGCGGGACTAAGGGCACAGATACGCAGTATTTT
CDR3: CAISGGTKGTDTQYF
V: TRBV10-3
size: many
J: TRBJ2-3
D: TRBD2

DNA: TGTGCCAGCAGCTTAGGCCTTTCCACAGATACGCAGTATTTT
CDR3: CASSLGLSTDTQYF
V: TRBV7-9
size: .
J: TRBJ2-3
D: .

DNA: TGTGCCAGCAGCTTACTCGGGGCAGGGTTTGGCTACACCTTC
CDR3: CASSLLGAGFGYTF
V: TRBV7-9
size: many
J: TRBJ1-2
D: .

DNA: TGCAGCGTTGCAGGGGGTCCCGTGAACACTGAAGCTTTCTTT
CDR3: CSVAGGPVNTEAFF
V: TRBV29-1
size: many
J: TRBJ1-1
D: TRBD1

DNA: TGTGCCAGTACCCCCGGTACCGCGCGCTACGAGCAGTTCTTC
CDR3: CASTPGTARYEQFF
V: TRBV19
size: once
J: TRBJ2-1
D: .

DNA: TGCGCCAGCAGCCAAGATAGGGGGGGCGGTGTGTCAGCTTTCTTT
CDR3: CASSQDRGGGVSAFF
V: TRBV4-3
size: many
J: TRBJ1-1
D: .

DNA: TGTGCCAGCAGCCGAGACGGGAGCTCCTACAATGAGCAGTTCTTC
CDR3: CASSRDGSSYNEQFF
V: TRBV6-1
size: .
J: TRBJ2-1
D: .

DNA: TGTGCCTGGAGTGTACAGGGCGGCCAAGAGACCCAGTACTTC
CDR3: CAWSVQGGQETQYF
V: TRBV30
size: many
J: TRBJ2-5
D: .

DNA: TGTGCCAGCAGACCCCGCGGGGGACTAGACTACAATGAGCAGTTCTTC
CDR3: CASRPRGGLDYNEQFF
V: TRBV6-2/TRBV6-3
size: many
J: TRBJ2-1
D: TRBD2

DNA: TGTGCTAGTGGTTTGGGCTCCGGGACAGTCTCCTACGAGCAGTACTTC
CDR3: CASGLGSGTVSYEQYF
V: TRBV12-5
size: many
J: TRBJ2-7
D: TRBD1

DNA: TGTGCCAGCAGACCCGGGACAGGGGGTGAAGAGCAGTACTTC
CDR3: CASRPGTGGEEQYF
V: TRBV6-1
size: many
J: TRBJ2-7
D: TRBD1

DNA: TGTGCCAGTGGACAGACTGATGGCACAGATACGCAGTATTTT
CDR3: CASGQTDGTDTQYF
V: TRBV12-3/TRBV12-4
size: .
J: TRBJ2-3
D: .

DNA: TGCAGTGCCCCCAGGACTAGCGGCACCCACCCCTACGAGCAGTACTTC
CDR3: CSAPRTSGTHPYEQYF
V: TRBV20-1
size: many
J: TRBJ2-7
D: TRBD2

DNA: TGTGCCAGCAGTGCCCCCGGGATAACCTGGGACAATGAGCAGTTCTTC
CDR3: CASSAPGITWDNEQFF
V: TRBV6-1
size: many
J: TRBJ2-1
D: .

DNA: TGTGCCAGCAGCTTAGGTCCTCGACAGTTAGTTGAAGCTTTCTTT
CDR3: CASSLGPRQLVEAFF
V: TRBV13
size: many
J: TRBJ1-1
D: .

DNA: TGTGCCAGCAGTGAAGGGCCGGCAACTAATGAAAAACTGTTTTTT
CDR3: CASSEGPATNEKLFF
V: TRBV2
size: many
J: TRBJ1-4
D: .